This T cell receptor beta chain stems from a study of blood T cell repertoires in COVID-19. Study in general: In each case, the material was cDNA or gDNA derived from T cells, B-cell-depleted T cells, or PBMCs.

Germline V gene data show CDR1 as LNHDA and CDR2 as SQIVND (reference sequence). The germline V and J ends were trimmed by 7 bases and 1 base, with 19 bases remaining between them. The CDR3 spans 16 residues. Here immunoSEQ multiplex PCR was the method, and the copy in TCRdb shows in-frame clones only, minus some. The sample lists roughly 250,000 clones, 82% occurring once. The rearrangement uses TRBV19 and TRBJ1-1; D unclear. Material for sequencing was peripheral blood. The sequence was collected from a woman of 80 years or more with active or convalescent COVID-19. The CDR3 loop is CASKGDFKVRNTEAFF. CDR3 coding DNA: TGTGCCAGTAAGGGAGACTTCAAAGTCAGGAACACTGAAGCTTTCTTT.